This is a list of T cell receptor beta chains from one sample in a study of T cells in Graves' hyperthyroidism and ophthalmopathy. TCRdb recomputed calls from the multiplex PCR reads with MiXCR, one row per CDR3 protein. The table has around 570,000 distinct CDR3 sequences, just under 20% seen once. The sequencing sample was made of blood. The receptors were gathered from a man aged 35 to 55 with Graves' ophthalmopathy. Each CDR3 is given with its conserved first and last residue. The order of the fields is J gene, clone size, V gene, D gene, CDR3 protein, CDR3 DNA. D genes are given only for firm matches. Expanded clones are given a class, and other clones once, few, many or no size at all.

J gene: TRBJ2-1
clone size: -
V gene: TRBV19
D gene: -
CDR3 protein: CASSIGRSGYNKQFF
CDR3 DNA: TGTGCCAGTAGTATAGGGAGAAGCGGATACAATAAGCAGTTCTTC

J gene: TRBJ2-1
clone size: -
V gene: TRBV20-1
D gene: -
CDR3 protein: CSARDGIDAYNEQFF
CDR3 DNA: TGCAGTGCTAGAGATGGGATAGACGCCTACAATGAGCAGTTCTTC

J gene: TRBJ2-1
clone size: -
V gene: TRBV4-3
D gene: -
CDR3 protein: CASSQSVSSYNEQFF
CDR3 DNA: TGCGCCAGCAGCCAGAGCGTCAGCTCCTACAATGAGCAGTTCTTC

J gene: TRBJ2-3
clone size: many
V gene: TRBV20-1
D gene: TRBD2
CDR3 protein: CSARVAGGYTDTQYF
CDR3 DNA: TGCAGTGCTAGAGTAGCGGGAGGGTACACAGATACGCAGTATTTT

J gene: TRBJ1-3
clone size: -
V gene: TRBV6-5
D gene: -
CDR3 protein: CASSYSQGSGNTIYF
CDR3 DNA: TGTGCCAGCAGTTACTCCCAGGGGTCTGGAAACACCATATATTTT

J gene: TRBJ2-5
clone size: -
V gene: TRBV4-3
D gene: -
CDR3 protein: CASSQDRRGQHQETQYF
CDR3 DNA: TGCGCCAGCAGCCAAGACCGCAGGGGCCAACATCAAGAGACCCAGTACTTC

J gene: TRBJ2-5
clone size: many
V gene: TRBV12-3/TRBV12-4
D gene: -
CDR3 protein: CASSLAVTQYF
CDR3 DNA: TGTGCCAGCAGTTTAGCTGTGACCCAGTACTTC

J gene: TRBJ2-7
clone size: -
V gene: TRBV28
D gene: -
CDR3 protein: CASRPLGGLRALSEQYF
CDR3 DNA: TGTGCCAGCAGGCCCTTGGGGGGACTCCGGGCCTTATCCGAGCAGTACTTC

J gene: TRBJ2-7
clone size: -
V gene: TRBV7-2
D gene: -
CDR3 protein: CASSLDHKYEQYF
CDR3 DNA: TGTGCCAGCAGCTTAGACCATAAGTACGAGCAGTACTTC

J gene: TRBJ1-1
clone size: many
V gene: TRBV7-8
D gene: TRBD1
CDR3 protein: CASSKTPRGGLNTEAFF
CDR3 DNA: TGTGCCAGCAGCAAAACGCCCAGGGGGGGTCTGAACACTGAAGCTTTCTTT

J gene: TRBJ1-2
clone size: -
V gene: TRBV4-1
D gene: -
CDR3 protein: CASSQDLASLGYGYTF
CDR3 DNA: TGCGCCAGCAGCCAAGATCTTGCAAGCTTGGGCTATGGCTACACCTTC

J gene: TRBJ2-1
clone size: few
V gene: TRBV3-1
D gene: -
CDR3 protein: CASSQDPISGEQFF
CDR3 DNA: TGTGCCAGCAGCCAAGATCCGATCTCCGGTGAGCAGTTCTTC

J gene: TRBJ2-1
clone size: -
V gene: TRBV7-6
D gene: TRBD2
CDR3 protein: CASSPQPSGRASHNEQFF
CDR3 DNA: TGTGCCAGCAGCCCCCAACCTAGCGGGAGGGCCTCCCACAATGAGCAGTTCTTC

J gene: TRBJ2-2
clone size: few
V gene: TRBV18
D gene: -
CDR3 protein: CASSLLDNTGELFF
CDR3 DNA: TGTGCCAGCTCACTACTAGACAACACCGGGGAGCTGTTTTTT

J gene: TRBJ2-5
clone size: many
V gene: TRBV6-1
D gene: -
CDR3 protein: CASRGQETQYF
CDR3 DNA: TGTGCCTCAAGGGGGCAAGAGACCCAGTACTTC

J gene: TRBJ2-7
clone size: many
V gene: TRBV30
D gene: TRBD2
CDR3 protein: CAWSDTSGFYEQYF
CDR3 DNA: TGTGCCTGGAGTGATACTAGCGGATTCTACGAGCAGTACTTC

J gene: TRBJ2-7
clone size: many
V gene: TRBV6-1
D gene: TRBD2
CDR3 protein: CASSEAAGGEQQYF
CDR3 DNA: TGTGCCAGCAGTGAAGCCGCGGGGGGAGAGCAGCAGTACTTC

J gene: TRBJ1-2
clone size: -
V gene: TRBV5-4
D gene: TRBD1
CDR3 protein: CASSEGQGSYGYTF
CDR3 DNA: TGTGCCAGCAGCGAGGGACAGGGTAGCTATGGCTACACCTTC

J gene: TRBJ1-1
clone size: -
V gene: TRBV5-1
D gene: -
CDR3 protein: CASRVQGWGNTEAFF
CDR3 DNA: TGCGCCAGCAGGGTTCAGGGTTGGGGGAACACTGAAGCTTTCTTT

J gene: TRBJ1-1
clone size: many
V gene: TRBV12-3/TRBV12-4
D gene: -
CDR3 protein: CASTQDTEAFF
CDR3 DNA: TGTGCCAGCACCCAGGACACTGAAGCTTTCTTT

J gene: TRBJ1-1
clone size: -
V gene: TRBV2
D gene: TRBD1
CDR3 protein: CASSTGAHGTEAFF
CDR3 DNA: TGTGCCAGCTCGACAGGGGCCCATGGAACTGAAGCTTTCTTT

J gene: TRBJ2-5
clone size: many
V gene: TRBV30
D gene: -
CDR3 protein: CAWISGGAWYF
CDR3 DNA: TGTGCCTGGATCTCGGGGGGCGCATGGTACTTC

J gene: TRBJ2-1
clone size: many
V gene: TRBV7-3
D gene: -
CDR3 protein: CASSPSSGTPQFF
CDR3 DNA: TGTGCCAGCAGCCCTTCCTCCGGGACCCCGCAGTTCTTC